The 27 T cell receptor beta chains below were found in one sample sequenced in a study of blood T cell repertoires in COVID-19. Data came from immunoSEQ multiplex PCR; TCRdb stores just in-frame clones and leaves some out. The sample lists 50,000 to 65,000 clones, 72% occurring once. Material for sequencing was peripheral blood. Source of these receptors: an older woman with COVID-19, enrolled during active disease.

CDR3 in amino acids: CASSPYHGGKLFF. The CDR3 DNA reads as TGTGCCAGCAGCCCATACCACGGTGGAAAACTGTTTTTT. The chain combines TRBV7-2 with TRBJ1-4; unclear D gene. The germline V and J ends were trimmed by 5 bases and 10 bases, with 14 bases remaining between them. CDR3 length equals 13 residues. Germline V CDR1 and CDR2: SGHTA, FQGNSA.

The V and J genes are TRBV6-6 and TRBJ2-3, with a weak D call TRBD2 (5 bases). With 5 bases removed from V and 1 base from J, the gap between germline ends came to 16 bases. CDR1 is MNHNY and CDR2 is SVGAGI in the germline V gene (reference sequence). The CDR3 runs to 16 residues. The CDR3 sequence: CASSRTAGGGTDTQYF. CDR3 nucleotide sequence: TGTGCCAGCAGTCGTACGGCGGGTGGGGGCACAGATACGCAGTATTTT.

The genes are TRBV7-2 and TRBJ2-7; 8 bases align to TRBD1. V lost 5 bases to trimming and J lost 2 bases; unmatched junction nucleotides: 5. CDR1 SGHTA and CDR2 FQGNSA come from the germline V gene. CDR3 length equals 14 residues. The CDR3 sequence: CASSPMTGAYEQYV. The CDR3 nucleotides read TGTGCCAGCAGCCCCATGACAGGGGCCTACGAGCAGTACGTC.

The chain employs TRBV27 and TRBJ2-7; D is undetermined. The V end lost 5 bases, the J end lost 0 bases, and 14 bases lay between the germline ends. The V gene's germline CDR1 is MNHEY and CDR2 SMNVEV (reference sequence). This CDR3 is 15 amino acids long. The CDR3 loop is CASSTPQSNSYEQYF. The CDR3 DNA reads TGTGCCAGCAGTACCCCACAGAGTAACTCCTACGAGCAGTACTTC.

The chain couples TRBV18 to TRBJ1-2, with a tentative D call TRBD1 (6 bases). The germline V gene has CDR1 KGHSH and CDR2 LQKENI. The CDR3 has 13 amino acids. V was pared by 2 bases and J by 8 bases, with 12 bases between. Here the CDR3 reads CASSPTQGWGYTF. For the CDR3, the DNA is TGTGCCAGCTCACCAACACAGGGTTGGGGCTACACCTTC.

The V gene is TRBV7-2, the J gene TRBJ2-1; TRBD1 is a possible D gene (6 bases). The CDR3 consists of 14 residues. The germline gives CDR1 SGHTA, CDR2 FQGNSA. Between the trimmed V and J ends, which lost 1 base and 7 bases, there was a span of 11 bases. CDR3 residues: CASSLGWGPNEQFF. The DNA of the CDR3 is TGTGCCAGCAGCTTAGGGTGGGGGCCGAATGAGCAGTTCTTC. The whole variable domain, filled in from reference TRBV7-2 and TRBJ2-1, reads GAGVSQSPSNKVTEKGKDVELRCDPISGHTALYWYRQSLGQGLEFLIYFQGNSAPDKSGLPSDRFSAERTGGSVSTLTIQRTQQEDSAVYLCASSLGWGPNEQFFGPGTRLTVL.

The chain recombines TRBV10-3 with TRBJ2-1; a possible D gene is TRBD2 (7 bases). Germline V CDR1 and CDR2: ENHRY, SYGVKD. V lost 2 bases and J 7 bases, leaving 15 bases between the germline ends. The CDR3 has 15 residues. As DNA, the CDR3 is TGTGCCATCAGTGAGGATCTAGGGGGAGGGAATGAGCAGTTCTTC. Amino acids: CAISEDLGGGNEQFF.

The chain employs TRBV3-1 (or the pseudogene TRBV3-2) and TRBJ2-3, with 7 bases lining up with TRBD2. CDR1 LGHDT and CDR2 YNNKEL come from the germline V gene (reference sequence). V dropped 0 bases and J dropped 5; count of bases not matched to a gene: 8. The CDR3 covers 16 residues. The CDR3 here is CASSQDLAGDRDTQYF. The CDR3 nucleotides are TGTGCCAGCAGCCAAGATCTGGCGGGGGATAGAGATACGCAGTATTTT.

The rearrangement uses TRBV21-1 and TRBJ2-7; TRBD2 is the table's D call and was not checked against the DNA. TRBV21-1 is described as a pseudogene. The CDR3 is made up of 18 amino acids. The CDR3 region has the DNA TGTGCCAGCGGCCCCGTATCGGTGACAGCGGGCCTGGGTTGGGAGCAGTACGTC. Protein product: CASGPVSVTAGLGWEQYV.

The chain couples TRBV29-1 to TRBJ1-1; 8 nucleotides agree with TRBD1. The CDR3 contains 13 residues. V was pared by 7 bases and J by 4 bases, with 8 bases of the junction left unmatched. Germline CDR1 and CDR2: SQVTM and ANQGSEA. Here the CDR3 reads CSATDRGGTEAFF. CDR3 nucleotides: TGCAGCGCAACAGACAGGGGAGGCACTGAAGCTTTCTTT.

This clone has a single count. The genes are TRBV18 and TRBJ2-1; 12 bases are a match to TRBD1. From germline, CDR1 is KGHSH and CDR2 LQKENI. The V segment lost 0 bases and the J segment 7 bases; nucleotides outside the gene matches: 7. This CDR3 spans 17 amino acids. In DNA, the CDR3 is TGTGCCAGCTCACCACCGAGGGGACAGGGGGCGGGTAATGAGCAGTTCTTC. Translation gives CASSPPRGQGAGNEQFF.

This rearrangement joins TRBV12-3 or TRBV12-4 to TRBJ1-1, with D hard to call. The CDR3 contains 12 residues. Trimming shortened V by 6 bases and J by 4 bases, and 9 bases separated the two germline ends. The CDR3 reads CASSIGRTEAFF. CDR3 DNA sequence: TGTGCCAGCAGCATCGGTCGCACTGAAGCTTTCTTT.

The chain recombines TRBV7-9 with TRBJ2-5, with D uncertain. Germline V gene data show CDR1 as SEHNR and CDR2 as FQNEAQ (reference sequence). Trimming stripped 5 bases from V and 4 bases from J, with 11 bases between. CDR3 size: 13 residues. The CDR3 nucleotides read TGTGCCAGCAGCGGAACGTCGGGAGAGACCCAGTACTTC. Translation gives CASSGTSGETQYF.

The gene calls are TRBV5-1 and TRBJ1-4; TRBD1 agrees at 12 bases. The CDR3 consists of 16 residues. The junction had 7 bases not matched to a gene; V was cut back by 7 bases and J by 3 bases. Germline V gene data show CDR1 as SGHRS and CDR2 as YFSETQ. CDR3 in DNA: TGCGCCAGCGGCCCGGGACAGGGGGCAGCTAATGAAAAACTGTTTTTT. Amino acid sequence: CASGPGQGAANEKLFF.

CDR3 sequence reads: CASSERLAAYNEQFF. The CDR3, as DNA: TGTGCCAGCAGTGAAAGGTTAGCGGCCTACAATGAGCAGTTCTTC. This chain connects TRBV6-1 to TRBJ2-1; tentative D call: TRBD2 (6 bases). The V and J ends lost 2 bases and 2 bases respectively, with 10 bases between them. The CDR3 is 15 residues long. The V gene's germline CDR1 is MNHNS and CDR2 SASEGT.

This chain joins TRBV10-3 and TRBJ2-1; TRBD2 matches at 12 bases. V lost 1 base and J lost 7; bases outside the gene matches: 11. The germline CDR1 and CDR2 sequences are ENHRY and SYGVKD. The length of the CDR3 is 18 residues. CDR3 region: CAISEYIRSTSGGNEQFF. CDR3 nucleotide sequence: TGTGCCATCAGTGAGTATATCCGGAGTACTAGCGGGGGGAATGAGCAGTTCTTC.

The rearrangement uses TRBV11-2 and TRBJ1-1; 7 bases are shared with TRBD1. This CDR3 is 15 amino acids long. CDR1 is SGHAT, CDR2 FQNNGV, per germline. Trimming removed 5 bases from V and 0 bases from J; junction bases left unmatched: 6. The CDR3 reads CASSPWGQLNTEAFF. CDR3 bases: TGTGCCAGCAGCCCATGGGGACAGTTGAACACTGAAGCTTTCTTT.

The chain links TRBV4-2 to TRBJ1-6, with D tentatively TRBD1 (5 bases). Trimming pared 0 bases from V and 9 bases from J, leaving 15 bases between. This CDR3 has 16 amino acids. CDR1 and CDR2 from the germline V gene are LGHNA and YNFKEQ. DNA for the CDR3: TGTGCCAGCAGCCAAGATCTCACGGGGGACGGTTCACCCCTCCACTTT. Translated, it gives CASSQDLTGDGSPLHF.

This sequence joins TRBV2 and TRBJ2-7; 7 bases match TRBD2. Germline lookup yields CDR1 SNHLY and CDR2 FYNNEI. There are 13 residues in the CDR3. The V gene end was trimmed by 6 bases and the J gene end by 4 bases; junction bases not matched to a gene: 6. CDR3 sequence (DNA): TGTGCCAGCAGCTCGGGGGGAGGATACGAGCAGTACTTC. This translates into CASSSGGGYEQYF.

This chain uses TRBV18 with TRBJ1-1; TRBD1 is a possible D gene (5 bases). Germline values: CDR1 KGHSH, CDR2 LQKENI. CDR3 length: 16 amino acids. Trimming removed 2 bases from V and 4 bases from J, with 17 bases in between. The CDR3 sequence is CASSPTITDQGTEAFF. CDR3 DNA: TGTGCCAGCTCACCAACCATCACCGATCAGGGCACTGAAGCTTTCTTT. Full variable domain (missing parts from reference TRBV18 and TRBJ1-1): NAGVMQNPRHLVRRRGQEARLRCSPMKGHSHVYWYRQLPEEGLKFMVYLQKENIIDESGMPKERFSAEFPKEGPSILRIQQVVRGDSAAYFCASSPTITDQGTEAFFGQGTRLTVV.

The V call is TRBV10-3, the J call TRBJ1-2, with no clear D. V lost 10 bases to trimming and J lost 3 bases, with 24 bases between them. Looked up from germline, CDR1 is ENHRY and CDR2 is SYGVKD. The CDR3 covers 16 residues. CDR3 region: CATSRDPNYVDYGYTF. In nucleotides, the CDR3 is TGTGCCACCAGCCGGGATCCTAACTATGTGGACTATGGCTACACCTTC.

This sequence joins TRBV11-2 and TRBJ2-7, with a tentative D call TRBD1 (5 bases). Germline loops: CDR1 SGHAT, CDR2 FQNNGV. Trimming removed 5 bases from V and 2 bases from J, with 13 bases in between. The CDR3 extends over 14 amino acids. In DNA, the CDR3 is TGTGCCAGCAGCATCGGACAACTTGCCTACGAGCAGTACTTC. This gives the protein CASSIGQLAYEQYF.

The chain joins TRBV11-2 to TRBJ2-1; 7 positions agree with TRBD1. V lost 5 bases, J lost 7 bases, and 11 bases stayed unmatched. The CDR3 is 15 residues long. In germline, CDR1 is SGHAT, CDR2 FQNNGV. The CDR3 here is CASSTTQGLGNEQFF. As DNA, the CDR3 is TGTGCCAGCAGCACAACACAGGGGTTGGGGAATGAGCAGTTCTTC.

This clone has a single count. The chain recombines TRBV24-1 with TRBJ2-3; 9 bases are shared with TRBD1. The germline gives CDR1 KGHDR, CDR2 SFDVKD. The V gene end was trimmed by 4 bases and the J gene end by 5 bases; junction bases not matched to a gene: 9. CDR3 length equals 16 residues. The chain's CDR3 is CATSEGGTGRGDTQYF. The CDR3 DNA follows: TGTGCCACCAGTGAGGGGGGGACAGGGAGGGGAGATACGCAGTATTTT.

Here the CDR3 DNA reads TGCAGCGTTGGGGGCGACTTAGCGGGAGGAGGTTCAGATACGCAGTATTTT. Its protein product is CSVGGDLAGGGSDTQYF. The genes are TRBV29-1 and TRBJ2-3; 10 nucleotides align to TRBD2. V trimming: 4 bases; J trimming: 4 bases; junction bases outside the gene matches: 14. Germline CDR1 reads SQVTM; CDR2 reads ANQGSEA. The CDR3 runs to 17 residues.

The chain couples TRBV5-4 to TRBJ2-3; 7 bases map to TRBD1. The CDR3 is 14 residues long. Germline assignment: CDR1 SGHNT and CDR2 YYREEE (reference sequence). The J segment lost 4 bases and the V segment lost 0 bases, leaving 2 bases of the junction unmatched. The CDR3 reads CASSLAGGADTQYF. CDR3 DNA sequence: TGTGCCAGCAGCTTGGCAGGGGGTGCAGATACGCAGTATTTT.

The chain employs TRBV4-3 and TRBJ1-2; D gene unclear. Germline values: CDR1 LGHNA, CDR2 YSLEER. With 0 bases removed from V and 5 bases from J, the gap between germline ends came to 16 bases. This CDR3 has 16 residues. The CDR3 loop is CASSQEVEARYYGYTF. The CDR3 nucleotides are TGCGCCAGCAGCCAAGAGGTGGAGGCCAGATATTATGGCTACACCTTC.